This T cell receptor (beta chain) emerged from a study of blood T cell repertoires in COVID-19. This clone appeared a few times. The method was immunoSEQ multiplex PCR; TCRdb's version includes in-frame clones alone and lacks a portion of them. The sample carries 100,000 to 150,000 clones, roughly four fifths recorded once. Germline CDR1 reads SQVTM; CDR2 reads ANQGSEA. The CDR3 has 12 amino acids. The V end was cut by 4 bases, the J end by 1 base, with 8 bases between. The sequenced material came from peripheral blood. This chain uses TRBV29-1 with TRBJ2-7, with D possibly being TRBD1 (6 bases). The sequence came from a man older than 75 with COVID-19, enrolled during active disease. The CDR3 DNA sequence: TGCAGCGTTGGAGGGGGTTCCTACGAGCAGTACTTC. This codes for CSVGGGSYEQYF.